The T cell receptor (beta chain) under discussion was sequenced for a study of T cell repertoires in cytomegalovirus infection (dated by TCRdb to about 2019). About the full investigation: Donor HLA type was relevant to the analysis, because carriage of CMV infection together with the matching HLA type was indicated by public TCR beta signatures. The investigation overall reported the following: In both this cohort and an independent approximately 350-donor cohort, the cumulative frequency of public TCR beta family members distinguished carriers of CMV infection plus the relevant HLA type. The ex vivo response was dominated by HLA-C-restricted CMV-specific TCR beta clonotypes, and the single most frequent clonotype in two of eight donors was supplied by these HLA-C-restricted clonotypes.

The instrument given in TCRdb is Illumina HiSeq 1500. TCRdb passed the public sequencing reads through fastp at Q25 and MiXCR, retaining productive beta sequences. Each entry is one CDR3 protein sequence, shown with its most common DNA and genes. The sample data list 680,000 or so distinct CDR3 sequences, and about 40% of these were observed just once. The ten largest clonotypes hold 2.5% to 3.5% of the sample. As regards this clonotype: There is no known antigen for this receptor. No much larger clonotype is one base removed from it; base qualities were not supplied.

Trimming takes 3 bases from V and 3 bases from J, and the germline ends sit 12 bases apart. The CDR3 holds 14 amino acids from the cysteine to the phenylalanine. Only CDR3 DNA remains: 42 bases, in frame from the first base. The germline V gene yields SGDLS for CDR1 and YYNGEE for CDR2. The rearrangement combines TRBV9 with TRBJ1-1, with TRBD1 as a weak D call on 5 bases. Material for sequencing was PBMCs. The TCR originated in a human donor in good health (CMV status not recorded). Some clones in this sample may be carry-over from other donors' samples. The CDR3 in this case is CASSGWGQYTEAFF. In nucleotide form, the sequence is TGTGCCAGCAGCGGATGGGGCCAGTACACTGAAGCTTTCTTT.